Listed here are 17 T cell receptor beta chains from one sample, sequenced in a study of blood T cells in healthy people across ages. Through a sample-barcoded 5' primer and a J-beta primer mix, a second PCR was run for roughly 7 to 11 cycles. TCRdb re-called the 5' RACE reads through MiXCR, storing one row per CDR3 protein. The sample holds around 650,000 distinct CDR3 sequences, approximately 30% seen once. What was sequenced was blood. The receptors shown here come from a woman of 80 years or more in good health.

Written as DNA, the CDR3 is TGTGCCAGCAGCCAAGAAGGGAGGGGTGGGGAGACCCAGTACTTC. This gives the protein CASSQEGRGGETQYF. V usage is TRBV3-1 and J usage is TRBJ2-5; TRBD2 agrees at 7 bases. Per germline, CDR1 LGHDT and CDR2 YNNKEL (reference sequence). This CDR3 has 15 amino acids. V shed 0 bases and J 5 bases; nucleotides not matched to a gene: 6.

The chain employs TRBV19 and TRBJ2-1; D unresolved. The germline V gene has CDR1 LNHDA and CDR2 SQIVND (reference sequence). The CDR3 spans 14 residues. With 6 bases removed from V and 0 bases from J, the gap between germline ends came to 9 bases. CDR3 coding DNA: TGTGCCAGTAGAGATCTCAGCTCCTACAATGAGCAGTTCTTC. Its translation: CASRDLSSYNEQFF.

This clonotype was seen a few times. CDR3 DNA: TGTGCCAGCAGCAGCGGACTAGCGGGCCGCACAGATACGCAGTATTTT. Translated, it gives CASSSGLAGRTDTQYF. The chain joins TRBV7-9 to TRBJ2-3; the match to TRBD2 covers 11 bases. Losses at the gene ends were 5 bases for V and 1 base for J; bases not matched to a gene: 5. CDR1 and CDR2 (germline): SEHNR, FQNEAQ (reference sequence). The CDR3 sequence is 16 residues long.

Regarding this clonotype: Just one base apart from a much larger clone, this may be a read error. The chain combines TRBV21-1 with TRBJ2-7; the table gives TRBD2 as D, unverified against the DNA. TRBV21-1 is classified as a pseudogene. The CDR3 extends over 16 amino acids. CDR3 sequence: CASSKGQKGSSYEQYF. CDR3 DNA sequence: TGTGCCAGCAGCAAAGGGCAAAAGGGCTCCTCCTACGAGCAGTACTTC.

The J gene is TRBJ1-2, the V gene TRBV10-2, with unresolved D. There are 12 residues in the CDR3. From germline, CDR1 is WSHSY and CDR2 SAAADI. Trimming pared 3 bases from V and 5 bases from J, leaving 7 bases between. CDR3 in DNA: TGCGCCAGCAGTGAACAGAAGTATGGCTACACCTTC. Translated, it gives CASSEQKYGYTF.

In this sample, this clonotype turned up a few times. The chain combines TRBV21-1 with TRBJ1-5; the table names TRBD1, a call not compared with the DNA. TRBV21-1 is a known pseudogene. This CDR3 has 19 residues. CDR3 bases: TGTGCCAGCAGCCCTACCCCCAACCAGGGAGGGGGCAGAGGTCAGCCCCAGCATTTT. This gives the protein CASSPTPNQGGGRGQPQHF.

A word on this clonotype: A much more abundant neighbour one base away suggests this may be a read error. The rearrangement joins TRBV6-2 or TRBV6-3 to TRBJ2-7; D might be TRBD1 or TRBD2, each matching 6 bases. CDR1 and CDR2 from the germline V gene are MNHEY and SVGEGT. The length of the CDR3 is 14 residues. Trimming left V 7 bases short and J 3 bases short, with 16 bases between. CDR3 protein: CASTPPGGRYEQYF. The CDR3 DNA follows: TGTGCCAGCACCCCACCCGGGGGCCGCTACGAGCAGTACTTC.

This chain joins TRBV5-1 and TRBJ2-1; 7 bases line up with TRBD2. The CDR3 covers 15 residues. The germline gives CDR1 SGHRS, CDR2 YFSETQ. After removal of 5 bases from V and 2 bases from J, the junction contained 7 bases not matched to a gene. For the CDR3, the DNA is TGCGCCAGCAGTCGGGCGGGAGTAACCTACAATGAGCAGTTCTTC. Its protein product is CASSRAGVTYNEQFF.

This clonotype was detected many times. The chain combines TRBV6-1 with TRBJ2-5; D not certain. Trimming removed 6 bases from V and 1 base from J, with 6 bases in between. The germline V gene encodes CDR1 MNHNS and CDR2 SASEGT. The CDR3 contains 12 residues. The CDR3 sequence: CASRARQETQYF. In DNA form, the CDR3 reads TGTGCCAGCAGGGCACGCCAAGAGACCCAGTACTTC.

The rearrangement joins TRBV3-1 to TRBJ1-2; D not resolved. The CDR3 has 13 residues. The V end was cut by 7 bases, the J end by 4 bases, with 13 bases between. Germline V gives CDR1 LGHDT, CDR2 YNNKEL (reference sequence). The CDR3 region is CASNLEFGYGYTF. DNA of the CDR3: TGTGCCAGCAACCTCGAGTTCGGCTATGGCTACACCTTC.

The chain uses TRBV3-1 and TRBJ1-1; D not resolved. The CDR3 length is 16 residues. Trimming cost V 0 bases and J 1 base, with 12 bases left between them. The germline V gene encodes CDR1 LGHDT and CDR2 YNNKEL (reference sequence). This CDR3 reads CASSQDGRRANTEAFF. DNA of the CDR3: TGTGCCAGCAGCCAAGATGGGAGACGAGCGAACACTGAAGCTTTCTTT.

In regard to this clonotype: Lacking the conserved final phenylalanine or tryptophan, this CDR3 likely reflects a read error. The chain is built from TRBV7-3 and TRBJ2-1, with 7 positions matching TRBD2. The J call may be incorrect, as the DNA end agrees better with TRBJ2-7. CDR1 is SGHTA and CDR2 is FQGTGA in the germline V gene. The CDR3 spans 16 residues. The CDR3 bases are TGTGCCAGCAGCTTAACCGCGGGGGATTACTACAATGAGCAGTACTTG. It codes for CASSLTAGDYYNEQYL.

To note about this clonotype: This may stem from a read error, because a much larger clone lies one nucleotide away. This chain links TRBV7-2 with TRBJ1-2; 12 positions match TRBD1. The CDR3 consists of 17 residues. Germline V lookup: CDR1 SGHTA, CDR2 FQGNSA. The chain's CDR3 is CASSRGGQGAARYGCTF. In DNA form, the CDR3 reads TGTGCCAGCAGCCGTGGGGGACAGGGGGCGGCGAGGTATGGCTGCACCTTC.

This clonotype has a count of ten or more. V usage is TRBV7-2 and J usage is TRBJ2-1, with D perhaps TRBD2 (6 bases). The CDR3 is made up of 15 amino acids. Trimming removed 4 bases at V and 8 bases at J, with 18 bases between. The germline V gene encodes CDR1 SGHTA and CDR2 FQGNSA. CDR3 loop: CASSWAGIVVDEQFF. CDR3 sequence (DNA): TGTGCCAGCAGCTGGGCGGGGATTGTAGTTGATGAGCAGTTCTTC.

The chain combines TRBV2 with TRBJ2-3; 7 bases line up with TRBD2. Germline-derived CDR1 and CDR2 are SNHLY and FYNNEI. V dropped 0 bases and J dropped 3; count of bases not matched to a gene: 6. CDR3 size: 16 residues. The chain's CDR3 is CASSEALGLVTDTQYF. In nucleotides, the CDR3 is TGTGCCAGCAGTGAAGCGCTAGGACTAGTGACAGATACGCAGTATTTT.

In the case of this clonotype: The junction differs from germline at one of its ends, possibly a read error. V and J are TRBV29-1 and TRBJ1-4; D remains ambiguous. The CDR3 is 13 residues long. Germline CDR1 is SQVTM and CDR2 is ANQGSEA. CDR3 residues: CSVDTATNEKRFF. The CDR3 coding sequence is TGCAGCGTTGACACCGCAACTAATGAAAAACGGTTTTTT.

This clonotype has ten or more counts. CDR3 sequence reads: CASSSTGRGEQFF. The CDR3, as DNA: TGTGCCAGCAGTTCGACAGGGAGGGGTGAGCAGTTCTTC. This chain joins TRBV12-3 or TRBV12-4 and TRBJ2-1; D may correspond to TRBD1 or TRBD2 (7 bases each). V was cut by 4 bases and J by 9 bases, with 13 bases left in between. The CDR3 sequence is 13 residues long.